The rows below give T cell receptor beta chains drawn from one sample of a study of OX40 agonist ivuxolimab in advanced cancers. Here immunoSEQ multiplex PCR was the method, and the copy in TCRdb shows in-frame clones only, minus some. Of around 75,000 clones listed, 89% are singletons. The sample was CD4+ or CD8+ T cells sorted from blood, taken in a trial of the OX40 agonist ivuxolimab. The source of these receptors is an adult with an advanced solid tumor such as melanoma, head and neck, liver or kidney cancer. CDR3s include the opening cysteine and the closing phenylalanine or tryptophan. The D gene is left open where the match is weak. For some rows the clone size is stated as once, few or many, or as a class when expanded; others skip it.

V	D	J	length	size	DNA	CDR3
TRBV11-2	NA	TRBJ2-1	15	once	TGTGCCAGCAGCGGAGGCGGTAGCTCCTACAATGAGCAGTTCTTC	CASSGGGSSYNEQFF
TRBV19	TRBD1	TRBJ1-3	17	NA	TGTGCCAGTAGTATCCCGGACAGGGAGAGCTCTGGAAACACCATATATTTT	CASSIPDRESSGNTIYF
TRBV6-4	NA	TRBJ2-6	12	NA	TGTGCCAGCAGTGACGAGGGCAACGTCCTGACTTTC	CASSDEGNVLTF
TRBV5-1	NA	TRBJ2-4	16	NA	TGCGCCAGCAGCTTGGAGCAGGGGGGTTCCAAAAACATTCAGTACTTC	CASSLEQGGSKNIQYF
TRBV7-9	TRBD1	TRBJ2-5	17	NA	TGTGCCAGCAGCTTAGTCCATCGGGACAGGTACCAAGAGACCCAGTACTTC	CASSLVHRDRYQETQYF
TRBV6-5	TRBD1	TRBJ1-1	14	once	TGTGCCAGCAGTTACTGGTCAGGGGGCACTGAAGCTTTCTTT	CASSYWSGGTEAFF
TRBV5-1	NA	TRBJ1-4	14	NA	TGCGCCAGCAGCCCGGCAGGTTCTAATGAAAAACTGTTTTTT	CASSPAGSNEKLFF
TRBV6-6	TRBD1	TRBJ1-2	15	once	TGTGCCAGCAGTTATGGGACAGGGGATAACTATGGCTACACCTTC	CASSYGTGDNYGYTF
TRBV28	TRBD1	TRBJ1-5	15	NA	TGTGCCAGCAGTTTCCAGGGGGTGGGCAATCAGCCCCAGCATTTT	CASSFQGVGNQPQHF
TRBV5-8	NA	TRBJ1-5	14	NA	TGTGCCAGCAGCTTGGGAACAGGGAATCAGCCCCAGCATTTT	CASSLGTGNQPQHF